This TCR beta chain was sequenced for a study of cytomegalovirus exposure and HLA in healthy donors. The study's findings and limits: Cytomegalovirus-associated TCR beta chains were listed, numbering 164.

For this clone: What it recognizes is unknown.

PCR primers comprised 60 Vbeta and 13 Jbeta primers. Assay used: immunoSEQ multiplex PCR; TCRdb lists only in-frame clones, some missing. Of 90,000 or so clones in the sample, roughly 70% were seen once. V lost 0 bases and J lost 0, with 8 bases in between. The CDR3 covers 15 residues. Germline V gene lookup returns CDR1 LGHNA and CDR2 YNFKEQ. What was sequenced was PBMCs. The clonotype comes from a young woman in good health and CMV-seropositive. The J gene is TRBJ1-2, the V gene TRBV4-2; possible D gene TRBD1, 6 bases. The CDR3 region is CASSQEQGPNYGYTF. In DNA form, the CDR3 reads TGTGCCAGCAGCCAAGAACAGGGACCTAACTATGGCTACACCTTC.